This record looks at one TCR beta chain sequence and its context. This sample stems from a study of T cell responses to AZD1222 COVID-19 vaccine. This table comes from immunoSEQ multiplex PCR, and its TCRdb copy is limited to in-frame clones, with some not included. The profile covers around 120,000 clones, with more than 75% appearing a single time and 3.5% to 4% taken by the ten largest. CDR1 is GTSNPN, CDR2 SVGIG, per germline (reference sequence). Trimming pared 1 base from V and 5 bases from J, leaving 17 bases between. The length of the CDR3 is 15 residues. The genes are TRBV30 and TRBJ2-5; the D gene is possibly TRBD2 (7 bases). This receptor was identified in an adult who received the AZD1222 COVID-19 vaccine. Sequences were derived from peripheral blood, sampled 28 days after the second AZD1222 dose. CDR3 DNA sequence: TGTGCCTGGAGTGGCCTGGGGGGGCTGGATGAGACCCAGTACTTC. It translates to CAWSGLGGLDETQYF. The whole variable domain, remainder taken from reference TRBV30 and TRBJ2-5, is SQTIHQWPATLVQPVGSPLSLECTVEGTSNPNLYWYRQAAGRGLQLLFYSVGIGQISSEVPQNLSASRPQDRQFILSSKKLLLSDSGFYLCAWSGLGGLDETQYFGPGTRLLVL.